This T cell receptor (beta chain) was recovered during a study of cytomegalovirus exposure and HLA in healthy donors. The CDR3 length is 18 residues. CDR1 is MDHEN and CDR2 is SYDVKM in the germline V gene. Unmatched junction bases numbered 9, after V lost 4 bases and J lost 1 base. PCR employed 60 Vbeta and 13 Jbeta primers. Sequencing was performed with immunoSEQ multiplex PCR; in TCRdb, only in-frame clones are kept and a portion is missing. Of around 170,000 clones listed, more than 65% are singletons. The sample taken for sequencing was PBMCs. This TCR was sampled from a woman in her thirties in good health and CMV-seropositive. The chain combines TRBV28 with TRBJ2-2; TRBD1 matches 10 bases. This CDR3 reads CASSYPGQGLGNTGELFF. In nucleotides, the CDR3 is TGTGCCAGCAGTTACCCGGGACAGGGGCTCGGGAACACCGGGGAGCTGTTTTTT.